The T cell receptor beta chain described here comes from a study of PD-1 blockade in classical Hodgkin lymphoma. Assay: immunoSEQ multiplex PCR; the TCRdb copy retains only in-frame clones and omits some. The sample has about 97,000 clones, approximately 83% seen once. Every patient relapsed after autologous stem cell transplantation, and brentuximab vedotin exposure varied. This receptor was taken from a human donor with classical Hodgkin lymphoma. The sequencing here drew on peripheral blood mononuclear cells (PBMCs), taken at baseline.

In DNA form, the CDR3 reads TGTGCCAGCAGCTTAGCGCGGTCGGGCAAAAACATTCAGTACTTC. This encodes CASSLARSGKNIQYF. The chain couples TRBV7-2 to TRBJ2-4; no clear D gene. Germline V gives CDR1 SGHTA, CDR2 FQGNSA. CDR3 length equals 15 residues. V was shortened by 0 bases and J by 3 bases, with 9 bases between the two germline ends.